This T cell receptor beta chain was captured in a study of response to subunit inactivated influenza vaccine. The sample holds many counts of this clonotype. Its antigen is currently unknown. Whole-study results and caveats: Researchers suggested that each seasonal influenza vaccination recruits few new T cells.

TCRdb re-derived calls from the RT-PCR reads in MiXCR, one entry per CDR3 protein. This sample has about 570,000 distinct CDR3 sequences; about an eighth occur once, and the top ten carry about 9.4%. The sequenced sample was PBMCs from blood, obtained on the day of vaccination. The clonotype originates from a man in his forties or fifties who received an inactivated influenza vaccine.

In DNA form, the CDR3 reads TGCGCCAGCAGCCTTGGTGGAGGAGGTCCGCTTTCCTACAATGAGCAGTTCTTC. It is translated as CASSLGGGGPLSYNEQFF. The chain uses TRBV5-1 and TRBJ2-1, with D maybe TRBD2 (5 bases). Germline V gene data show CDR1 as SGHRS and CDR2 as YFSETQ. The CDR3 covers 18 residues. The germline V and J ends were trimmed by 4 bases and 1 base, with 21 bases remaining between them.